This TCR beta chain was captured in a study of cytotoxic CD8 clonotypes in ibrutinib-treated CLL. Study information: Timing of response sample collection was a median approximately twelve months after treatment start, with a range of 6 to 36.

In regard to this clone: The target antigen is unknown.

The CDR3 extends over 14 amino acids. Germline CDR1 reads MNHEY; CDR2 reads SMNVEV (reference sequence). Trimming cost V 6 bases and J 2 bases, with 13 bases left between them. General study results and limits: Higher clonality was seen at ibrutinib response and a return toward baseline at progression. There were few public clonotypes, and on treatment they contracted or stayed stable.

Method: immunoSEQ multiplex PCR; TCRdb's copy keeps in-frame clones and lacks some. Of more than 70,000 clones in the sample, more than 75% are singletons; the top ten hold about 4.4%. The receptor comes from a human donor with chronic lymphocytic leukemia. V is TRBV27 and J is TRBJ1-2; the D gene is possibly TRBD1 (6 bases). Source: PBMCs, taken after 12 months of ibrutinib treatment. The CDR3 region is CASRGSGANYGYTF. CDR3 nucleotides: TGTGCCAGCAGGGGTTCAGGGGCAAACTATGGCTACACCTTC.